This is a list of T cell receptor beta chains from one sample in a study of T cells in localized non-small cell lung cancer. Generated by immunoSEQ multiplex PCR, the TCRdb table keeps only in-frame clones and is missing some. Of around 41,000 clones listed, about 83% were seen once; the top ten hold approximately 8.6%. The sequenced sample was PBMCs, obtained before any cancer treatment. The receptors shown here come from a man aged 40 to 75 with stage II lung adenocarcinoma. Each CDR3 is given with its conserved first and last residue. Each record gives: V gene, clone size, J gene, D gene, CDR3 protein, CDR3 DNA. The D gene is left open where the match is weak. Size tells how often a clone was seen (once, few, many) or the class of an expanded clone, and some rows leave it out.

>TRBV2|NA|TRBJ1-1|NA
CASSIRKGGDTEAFF
TGTGCCAGCAGTATACGAAAAGGAGGGGACACTGAAGCTTTCTTT
>TRBV7-9|NA|TRBJ1-5|NA
CASSLGVNQPQHF
TGTGCCAGCAGCTTAGGGGTTAATCAGCCCCAGCATTTT
>TRBV4-3|NA|TRBJ2-1|NA
CASSQDTRQAYNEQFF
TGCGCCAGCAGCCAAGATACGAGACAGGCCTACAATGAGCAGTTCTTC
>TRBV29-1|NA|TRBJ2-7|TRBD2
CSAVGVAGPYEQYF
TGCAGCGCTGTAGGGGTAGCGGGGCCCTACGAGCAGTACTTC
>TRBV7-2|NA|TRBJ2-3|TRBD1
CASSPRQGGSTDTQYF
TGTGCCAGCAGCCCGAGACAGGGGGGGAGCACAGATACGCAGTATTTT
>TRBV5-1|NA|TRBJ2-6|NA
CASSPDSSGANVLTF
TGCGCCAGCAGCCCGGACAGCTCTGGGGCCAACGTCCTGACTTTC
>TRBV7-8|NA|TRBJ2-7|NA
CASSLEQGYEQYF
TGTGCCAGCAGCTTAGAGCAAGGGTACGAGCAGTACTTC
>TRBV5-4|NA|TRBJ2-5|TRBD1
CASSAGQGSGQETQYF
TGTGCCAGCAGCGCTGGACAGGGGAGTGGACAAGAGACCCAGTACTTC
>TRBV7-9|once|TRBJ2-7|TRBD1
CASSPRGPYEQYF
TGTGCCAGCAGCCCCAGGGGGCCCTACGAGCAGTACTTC
>TRBV27|NA|TRBJ2-7|TRBD1
CASPMAGTGSYEQYF
TGTGCCAGTCCTATGGCCGGGACAGGGTCCTACGAGCAGTACTTC
>TRBV7-3|NA|TRBJ2-2|TRBD2
CASSLTSGRVLPGELFF
TGTGCCAGCAGCTTAACCAGCGGGAGGGTTTTGCCCGGGGAGCTGTTTTTT
>TRBV5-1|few|TRBJ2-1|TRBD2
CASTPASGYNEQFF
TGCGCCAGCACCCCGGCTAGCGGTTACAATGAGCAGTTCTTC
>TRBV11-2|NA|TRBJ2-7|NA
CASSLFPYEQYF
TGTGCCAGCAGCTTATTCCCCTACGAGCAGTACTTC
>TRBV28|NA|TRBJ1-4|NA
CASSLGPGKEKLFF
TGTGCCAGCAGTTTAGGGCCAGGGAAAGAAAAACTGTTTTTT
>TRBV28|NA|TRBJ1-4|TRBD1
CASSLRTGGSEKLFF
TGTGCCAGCAGTTTAAGGACAGGGGGATCCGAAAAACTGTTTTTT
>TRBV5-1|once|TRBJ2-2|NA
CASSLAPNAGELFF
TGCGCCAGCAGCTTGGCCCCCAACGCGGGGGAGCTGTTTTTT
>TRBV29-1|NA|TRBJ2-2|NA
CSVQGNTGELFF
TGCAGCGTCCAGGGAAACACCGGGGAGCTGTTTTTT
>TRBV9|few|TRBJ2-7|NA
CASSIGTAEVWEEQYF
TGTGCCAGCAGCATTGGGACCGCCGAGGTCTGGGAGGAGCAGTACTTC
>TRBV30|NA|TRBJ1-5|NA
CAWGRDTGNQPQHF
TGTGCCTGGGGCCGGGACACAGGCAATCAGCCCCAGCATTTT
>TRBV7-6|NA|TRBJ1-1|NA
CASSLASRANTEAFF
TGTGCCAGCAGCTTAGCAAGCAGGGCGAACACTGAAGCTTTCTTT
>TRBV7-8|NA|TRBJ2-5|NA
CASSLGGGLASPQYF
TGTGCCAGCAGCTTAGGAGGGGGGCTTGCCTCGCCCCAGTACTTC
>TRBV6-1|NA|TRBJ2-1|NA
CASSEAGAGNEQFF
TGTGCCAGCAGTGAGGCAGGGGCCGGCAATGAGCAGTTCTTC
>TRBV27|once|TRBJ1-6|TRBD1
CASSLGTGNSPLHF
TGTGCCAGCAGTTTAGGGACAGGCAATTCACCCCTCCACTTT
>TRBV18|NA|TRBJ2-1|TRBD2
CASSRALADSYNEQFF
TGTGCCAGCTCCCGGGCCCTAGCGGACTCCTACAATGAGCAGTTCTTC
>TRBV13|few|TRBJ2-7|TRBD2
CASSERGNSYEQYF
TGTGCCAGCAGCGAGCGGGGGAACTCCTACGAGCAGTACTTC
>TRBV28|few|TRBJ2-1|NA
CASSLGGLGRFYNEQFF
TGTGCCAGCAGTTTGGGGGGTCTGGGACGGTTTTACAATGAGCAGTTCTTC
>TRBV6-5|NA|TRBJ1-2|TRBD1
CASSFRDRGHGYTF
TGTGCCAGCAGTTTCCGGGACAGGGGGCACGGCTACACCTTC
>TRBV6-1|once|TRBJ2-2|NA
CASTPSDPTGELFF
TGTGCCAGCACCCCCTCGGACCCAACCGGGGAGCTGTTTTTT
>TRBV19|NA|TRBJ2-3|NA
CASSSLRFTDTQYF
TGTGCCAGTAGTAGTTTGCGCTTCACAGATACGCAGTATTTT
>TRBV14|once|TRBJ2-6|NA
CASSQRGGANVLTF
TGTGCCAGCAGCCAGAGAGGTGGGGCCAACGTCCTGACTTTC
>TRBV7-3|once|TRBJ2-7|TRBD2
CASSPPAPLAGGETYEQYF
TGTGCCAGCAGCCCCCCTGCGCCCCTAGCGGGAGGGGAAACCTACGAGCAGTACTTC
>TRBV9|NA|TRBJ2-1|TRBD2
CASSASLAGGQFF
TGTGCCAGCAGCGCATCCTTAGCGGGAGGGCAGTTCTTC
>TRBV6-1|NA|TRBJ1-6|NA
CASSVRDSYNSPLHF
TGTGCCAGCAGTGTGAGGGATTCCTATAATTCACCCCTCCACTTT
>TRBV5-1|NA|TRBJ1-4|NA
CASSGGVPNEKLFF
TGCGCCAGCAGCGGAGGGGTGCCTAATGAAAAACTGTTTTTT
>TRBV4-3|medium-sized|TRBJ1-3|NA
CASSQDTSASGNTIYF
TGCGCCAGCAGCCAAGATACGTCCGCCTCTGGAAACACCATATATTTT